A single sample gave rise to the 11 T cell receptor beta chains below, sequenced in a study of cytomegalovirus exposure and HLA in healthy donors. Primers for the PCR totalled 60 Vbeta and 13 Jbeta. Assay used: immunoSEQ multiplex PCR; TCRdb lists only in-frame clones, some missing. The profile shows approximately 220,000 clones, about 80% of them singletons. Input material: PBMCs. These receptors originate from a male donor in good health and CMV-seronegative.

CDR3 region: CASSTGPYEQYF. The CDR3 bases are TGTGCCAGTAGTACAGGGCCCTACGAGCAGTACTTC. The V and J genes are TRBV19 and TRBJ2-7; perhaps TRBD1 as D (5 bases). The CDR3 has 12 residues. CDR1 and CDR2 (germline): LNHDA, SQIVND (reference sequence). Trimming removed 4 bases at V and 2 bases at J, with 6 bases between.

A few counts support this clone. This chain links TRBV14 with TRBJ2-7, with a tentative D call TRBD2 (6 bases). Germline CDR1 SGHDN, CDR2 FVKESK. The CDR3 covers 16 residues. V was cut by 1 base and J by 1 base, with 14 bases left in between. CDR3 loop: CASSQAWRGGSYEQYF. CDR3 DNA: TGTGCCAGCAGCCAAGCATGGCGGGGAGGATCCTACGAGCAGTACTTC.

The gene calls are TRBV6-5 and TRBJ2-1, with 11 bases identical to TRBD1. V shed 2 bases and J 3 bases; nucleotides not matched to a gene: 3. Germline lookup yields CDR1 MNHEY and CDR2 SVGAGI. The CDR3 is 16 residues long. The CDR3 nucleotides are TGTGCCAGCAGTTACGTGGACAGGGGGCACTACAATGAGCAGTTCTTC. Translation gives CASSYVDRGHYNEQFF.

Points on this clone: The junction departs from germline at one end; a sequencing error may be responsible. The V gene is TRBV7-9, the J gene TRBJ2-7; possibly TRBD1 for D (5 bases). Per germline, CDR1 SEHNR and CDR2 FQNEAQ (reference sequence). The CDR3 consists of 16 residues. The CDR3 sequence: CSSSFRGHGTSYEQYF. In DNA form, the CDR3 reads TGTTCCAGCAGCTTCCGAGGACATGGAACCTCCTACGAGCAGTACTTC.

This chain's CDR3 is CASSELQGRVTNEKLFF. In DNA form, the CDR3 reads TGTGCCAGCAGTGAATTGCAGGGGCGGGTGACTAATGAAAAACTGTTTTTT. V usage is TRBV2 and J usage is TRBJ1-4; tentative D call: TRBD1 (6 bases). Per germline, CDR1 SNHLY and CDR2 FYNNEI. V was shortened by 2 bases and J by 2 bases, with 15 bases between the two germline ends. The CDR3 spans 17 residues.

The chain recombines TRBV6-6 with TRBJ1-6, with 8 bases identical to TRBD1. With V trimmed by 2 bases and J by 7 bases, 4 bases remained unmatched. In germline, CDR1 is MNHNY, CDR2 SVGAGI (reference sequence). This CDR3 has 15 amino acids. CDR3 in amino acids: CASSYPDRDNSPLHF. The CDR3 DNA reads as TGTGCCAGCAGTTACCCGGACAGGGACAATTCACCCCTCCACTTT.

The CDR3 region has the DNA TGCAGCGTTGAGGGGCTAGCGGGTTACGAGCAGTACTTC. This gives the protein CSVEGLAGYEQYF. The chain couples TRBV29-1 to TRBJ2-7, with 8 bases matching TRBD2. The ends lost 3 bases at V and 4 bases at J; junction bases unmatched: 5. CDR1 and CDR2 (germline): SQVTM, ANQGSEA. The CDR3 has 13 amino acids.

The chain joins TRBV5-1 to TRBJ1-4; 7 bases agree with TRBD1. The J segment lost 5 bases and the V segment lost 2 bases, leaving 6 bases of the junction unmatched. The CDR3 has 15 residues. CDR1 SGHRS and CDR2 YFSETQ come from the germline V gene. For the CDR3, the DNA is TGCGCCAGCAGCTTATTGGGACAGAAGAATGAAAAACTGTTTTTT. The encoded protein is CASSLLGQKNEKLFF.

V is TRBV19 and J is TRBJ2-7; D is ambiguous. The V gene's germline CDR1 is LNHDA and CDR2 SQIVND (reference sequence). Trimming pared 3 bases from V and 5 bases from J, leaving 11 bases between. This CDR3 spans 13 amino acids. CDR3 sequence (DNA): TGTGCCAGTAGTATCGTCCCGCGAGACGAGCAGTACTTC. The encoded protein is CASSIVPRDEQYF.

The chain joins TRBV2 to TRBJ1-3; TRBD1 matches 9 bases. Losses at the gene ends were 4 bases for V and 2 bases for J; bases not matched to a gene: 3. The V gene's germline CDR1 is SNHLY and CDR2 FYNNEI. The CDR3 runs to 15 residues. Here the CDR3 reads CASSGWTGAGNTIYF. As DNA, the CDR3 is TGTGCCAGCAGTGGATGGACAGGGGCTGGAAACACCATATATTTT.

The chain couples TRBV7-2 to TRBJ1-6, with TRBD1 matching 8 bases. J gave up 10 bases and V 4 bases, and 6 bases lay outside the gene matches. CDR3 length: 14 amino acids. Germline CDR1 reads SGHTA; CDR2 reads FQGNSA. CDR3: CASSSGQGTSPLHF. The DNA of the CDR3 is TGTGCCAGCAGCTCCGGACAGGGTACGTCACCCCTCCACTTT.